The clone carrying this T cell receptor (beta chain) has a handful of counts. Its antigen is as yet unknown. Germline trimming cut 4 bases from V and 1 base from J; bases unmatched to any gene: 2. The CDR3 covers 14 residues. CDR1 is SGHRS, CDR2 YFSETQ, per germline. This entry belongs to a study of post-analysis software for immune sequencing data. Study findings and constraints: People with multiple sclerosis had a significantly lower normalized Chao1 diversity than controls did. Patients had higher frequencies than controls of roughly 5 TRBV segments, including TRBV5-6, TRBV5-1 and TRBV20-1.

TCR beta cDNA libraries had unique molecular identifiers. Each batch of roughly 1 to 11 million T cells produced 450,000 to 500,000 cDNA molecules. Via MiXCR, TCRdb re-called the PCR reads, giving one row per CDR3 protein. The sample contains hundreds of thousands of distinct CDR3 sequences, approximately 53% of which appear only once. The V gene is TRBV5-1, the J gene TRBJ1-1; TRBD1 matches at 9 bases. The sample consisted of blood. The source is a girl aged 5-17 years with multiple sclerosis. The CDR3 DNA reads as TGCGCCAGCAGCCCGGACAGGGGGAACACTGAAGCTTTCTTT. Protein: CASSPDRGNTEAFF.